This is a list of T cell receptor beta chains from one sample in a study of quantifying T cell responses using KT2 cells. TCRdb ran MiXCR on the UMI-ligation and nested PCR reads and lists one entry per CDR3 protein. The profile shows under 35,000 distinct CDR3 sequences, around 10% of them singletons. Specimen: PBMCs spiked with cells of the T cell clone KT2. These receptors originate from a human donor. CDR3s include the opening cysteine and the closing phenylalanine or tryptophan. A D gene is named only where the DNA matches it firmly. Size is omitted from some rows. Given values are once, few, many or a class for expanded clones.

cdr3_length	v_call	clone_size	d_call	j_call	cdr3_nt	cdr3_aa
11	TRBV2	few	NA	TRBJ2-3	TGTGCCAGCCTATTATTGGATACGCAGTATTTT	CASLLLDTQYF
15	TRBV7-2	few	TRBD2	TRBJ2-4	TGTGCCAGCAGCCTAGCGGGAGGGCAGGGAAACATTCAGTACTTC	CASSLAGGQGNIQYF
16	TRBV4-3	many	NA	TRBJ2-6	TGCGCCAGCAGCCAAGATCAGGGGACAGGGGCCAACGTCCTGACTTTC	CASSQDQGTGANVLTF
14	TRBV4-2	NA	NA	TRBJ2-5	TGTGCCAGCAGCCAAGACGAGAACGGGGACAACCAGTACTTC	CASSQDENGDNQYF
15	TRBV12-3/TRBV12-4	NA	TRBD2	TRBJ2-3	TGTGCCAGCAGTTTACTAGCGGGGCTCACAGATACGCAGTATTTT	CASSLLAGLTDTQYF
18	TRBV6-8	many	TRBD1	TRBJ2-7	TGTGCCAGCACCCCCAAGGGTCGAGGACAGGACTCTGGCTACGAGCAGTACTTC	CASTPKGRGQDSGYEQYF
13	TRBV29-1	few	NA	TRBJ2-7	TGCAGCGTTGAAGGGGGCGGGTTCAACGAGCAGTACTTC	CSVEGGGFNEQYF
15	TRBV3-1	NA	TRBD2	TRBJ2-1	TGTGCCAGCAGCCAAGACACTAGCGGGGGGGCTGCGCAGTTCTTC	CASSQDTSGGAAQFF
14	TRBV29-1	NA	TRBD1	TRBJ1-1	TGCAGCGTTGAAAGGGGGCAGGTGAACACTGAAGCTTTCTTT	CSVERGQVNTEAFF
14	TRBV11-2	few	NA	TRBJ2-3	TGTGCCAGCAGCTCGGACGCCCACACAGATACGCAGTATTTT	CASSSDAHTDTQYF
16	TRBV5-4	many	NA	TRBJ1-1	TGTGCCAGCAGCCCTAGACCGGGACTCCAGAACACTGAAGCTTTCTTT	CASSPRPGLQNTEAFF
16	TRBV7-9	NA	TRBD2	TRBJ2-7	TGTGCCAGCAGCTACTTCTCGGCGGGAGGACGCGACGAGCAGTACTTC	CASSYFSAGGRDEQYF
15	TRBV5-4	many	TRBD1	TRBJ1-3	TGTGCCAGCAGCACGGACAGGGGTTCTGGAAACACCATATATTTT	CASSTDRGSGNTIYF
16	TRBV15	few	NA	TRBJ2-6	TGTGCCACCAGCGATCGCGACTTTTCTGGGGCCAACGTCCTGACTTTC	CATSDRDFSGANVLTF
15	TRBV20-1	many	NA	TRBJ1-6	TGCAGTGCTAGTATAGGGGAGGGCCAGTCTTCACCCCTCCACTTT	CSASIGEGQSSPLHF
17	TRBV20-1	few	TRBD2	TRBJ2-1	TGCAGTGCTGAGGGGTCCTTAGCGGCGGGGGCCTACAATGAGCAGTTCTTC	CSAEGSLAAGAYNEQFF
14	TRBV7-2	many	TRBD2	TRBJ2-3	TGTGCCAGCAGAGCGGGACCACCCTCAGATACGCAGTATTTT	CASRAGPPSDTQYF
14	TRBV7-9	many	TRBD1	TRBJ2-5	TGTGCCAGCAGCGGACAGACAGGGGGAGAGACCCAGTACTTC	CASSGQTGGETQYF
15	TRBV7-6	few	NA	TRBJ2-7	TGTGCCAGCAGCCCGGGGTATACAGGACGGTACGAGCAGTACTTC	CASSPGYTGRYEQYF
15	TRBV20-1	few	NA	TRBJ1-6	TGCAGTGCTAGCGTCGACAGAAAACGGGTGGCGCCCCTCCACTTT	CSASVDRKRVAPLHF
13	TRBV28	NA	NA	TRBJ1-2	TGTGCCGCCAGGGTGGCCCACAACTATGGCTACACCTTC	CAARVAHNYGYTF
15	TRBV20-1	NA	TRBD2	TRBJ2-3	TGCAGTGCTAGGTCATTCCTAGCGGGCACAGATACGCAGTATTTT	CSARSFLAGTDTQYF
14	TRBV18	many	NA	TRBJ2-2	TGTGCCAGCTCACCCACGGACATAACCGGGGAGCTGTTTTTT	CASSPTDITGELFF
16	TRBV7-2	NA	NA	TRBJ2-7	TGTGCCAGCAGCTTTTCCCCCTCCGGGTGGGGCTACGAGCAGTACTTC	CASSFSPSGWGYEQYF
16	TRBV21-1	few	NA	TRBJ2-3	TGTGCCAGCAGCAAAGTGGGGGGGACCGGCACAGATACGCAGTATTTT	CASSKVGGTGTDTQYF
12	TRBV10-3	few	NA	TRBJ2-7	TGTGCCATCAGTGATCCCGGACGGGAGCAGTACTTC	CAISDPGREQYF
16	TRBV4-3	many	NA	TRBJ2-3	TGCGCCAGCAGCCAAGGTACTGGGCTAGGAGCAGATACGCAGTATTTT	CASSQGTGLGADTQYF
16	TRBV7-9	NA	TRBD2	TRBJ2-7	TGTGCCAGCAGCCTAGGGACTAGCGGGATGGGGTACGAGCAGTACTTC	CASSLGTSGMGYEQYF
15	TRBV28	NA	TRBD2	TRBJ2-3	TGTGCCAGCAGCCAGCAAAGGGGAGGGTCAGATACGCAGTATTTT	CASSQQRGGSDTQYF
12	TRBV7-9	NA	NA	TRBJ2-7	TGTGCCAGCAGCTCATTAAGGGGCGAGCAGTACTTC	CASSSLRGEQYF
15	TRBV3-1	many	NA	TRBJ1-5	TGTGCCAGCAGCCAAGTTTGGGGGGCAGAACAGCCCCAGCATTTT	CASSQVWGAEQPQHF
15	TRBV6-1	NA	NA	TRBJ2-5	TGTGCCAGCAGTGCCGCCGGAGCCAAGCGGGAGACCCAGTACTTC	CASSAAGAKRETQYF
20	TRBV5-1	many	TRBD1	TRBJ2-7	TGCGCCAGCAGCTTGGCCCGGACAGGGGGCGTTCCCCGTCGACCCTACGAGCAGTACTTC	CASSLARTGGVPRRPYEQYF
13	TRBV10-3	NA	NA	TRBJ1-2	TGTGCCATCAGTGAGTCTCTCGGAACTGGCTACACCTTC	CAISESLGTGYTF
12	TRBV6-2/TRBV6-3	few	NA	TRBJ2-1	TGTGCCAGCAGTGATACAGGGTTTGAGCAGTTCTTC	CASSDTGFEQFF
13	TRBV7-2	few	NA	TRBJ2-5	TGTGCCAGCAGTTTAGTACGGCTAGAGACCCAGTACTTC	CASSLVRLETQYF
13	TRBV29-1	many	NA	TRBJ2-5	TGCAGCGTTCGAGGCAGGGCTGTGGAGACCCAGTACTTC	CSVRGRAVETQYF
15	TRBV6-1	NA	NA	TRBJ1-5	TGTGCCAGCAGGAGCGACGACGGGAGCAATCAGCCCCAGCATTTT	CASRSDDGSNQPQHF
15	TRBV20-1	many	TRBD2	TRBJ2-2	TGCAGTGCGAGAACTAGCGGGAGGGTTACCGGGGAGCTGTTTTTT	CSARTSGRVTGELFF
14	TRBV7-2	NA	NA	TRBJ1-6	TGTGCCAGCAGCTTAGCCGTGGTAAATTCACCCCTCCACTTT	CASSLAVVNSPLHF
13	TRBV20-1	few	NA	TRBJ1-6	TGCAGTGCTAGTAACCAGGGCAATTCACCCCTCCACTTT	CSASNQGNSPLHF
15	TRBV6-2/TRBV6-3	many	NA	TRBJ2-3	TGTGCCAGCAGACCACGGGGAGGCCCTACAGATACGCAGTATTTT	CASRPRGGPTDTQYF
11	TRBV14	NA	NA	TRBJ2-7	TGTGCCAGCAGCGCTCCGGGGGAGCAGTACTTC	CASSAPGEQYF
14	TRBV11-3	few	TRBD1	TRBJ2-3	TGTGCCAGCAGCCCGACAGGGCTTCAGAATACGCAGTATTTT	CASSPTGLQNTQYF
15	TRBV1	many	NA	TRBJ2-7	TGCACCAGCAGCCGCAGTGCTAGGAGAGACTACGAGCAGTACTTC	CTSSRSARRDYEQYF
15	TRBV6-1	NA	NA	TRBJ1-4	TGTGCCAGCAGTGTTGGGGCAGGACCTAATGAAAAACTGTTTTTT	CASSVGAGPNEKLFF
12	TRBV6-1	NA	NA	TRBJ2-1	TGTGCCAGCAGTGAAGGGCAGGGGGGGCAGTTCTTC	CASSEGQGGQFF
19	TRBV11-2	NA	NA	TRBJ1-6	TGTGCCAGCAGCTTAGCATTCCGGGCAGGGCGGCGGGTCAATGAGCCCCTCCACTTT	CASSLAFRAGRRVNEPLHF
12	TRBV30	many	TRBD1	TRBJ2-7	TGTGCCTGGAGCCCCCTGACAGGGTTCCCCCTCTTC	CAWSPLTGFPLF
12	TRBV7-9	few	NA	TRBJ1-2	TGTGCCAGCAGCGGAGGACAGTATGGCTACACCTTC	CASSGGQYGYTF